This TCR beta chain was sequenced in a study of T cells in Graves' hyperthyroidism and ophthalmopathy. Overall study context: Peripheral blood was drawn at first diagnosis, prior to all treatment.

Study results and caveats: In blood, most of the thyroid clonotypes expanded above 0.001 were also present. It was a median about 6.5 months before onset that the model predicted ophthalmopathy.

What was amplified from RNA transcripts were TCR beta CDR3 regions. TCR CDR3 regions were first amplified by RT-PCR with HTBI primers. A single record per CDR3 protein comes from TCRdb applying MiXCR to the multiplex PCR reads. This sample yields 300,000 to 450,000 distinct CDR3 sequences, of which roughly 14% are seen a single time; less than 25% belongs to the top ten. Uncontrolled infection, other autoimmune disease, pregnancy or lactation excluded patients. This clonotype was picked up many times. Its target is unknown. CDR3 length equals 21 residues. The V and J ends lost 0 bases and 5 bases, in that order; junction bases with no gene match: 20. Germline V gene sequence: CDR1 MNHEY, CDR2 SVGAGI.

This TCR was sampled from a man aged 25 to 40 with Graves' hyperthyroidism that later progressed to Graves' ophthalmopathy. Sequenced sample: blood. V usage is TRBV6-5 and J usage is TRBJ2-1; TRBD1 aligns across 9 bases. The CDR3, as DNA: TGTGCCAGCAGTTACTCGATCGGACGGGACAGGGCCCGTTTGTCGAACAATGAGCAGTTCTTC. Its translation is CASSYSIGRDRARLSNNEQFF.